This is a list of T cell receptor beta chains from one sample in a study of blood T cell repertoires in COVID-19. Produced via immunoSEQ multiplex PCR; TCRdb's table is partial and in-frame only. Altogether 200,000 to 250,000 clones are present, 86% being singletons, with the ten largest covering about 4.8%. Sequencing used peripheral blood. The source of these receptors is a middle-aged man with acute or convalescent COVID-19. The conserved cysteine and the conserved F or W are not part of the CDR3 here. Fields, in order: D gene, V gene, J gene, CDR3 protein. D genes are given only for firm matches.

D gene: NA; V gene: TRBV7-9; J gene: TRBJ2-3; CDR3 protein: ASSRGGSADTQY
D gene: NA; V gene: TRBV5-6; J gene: TRBJ1-5; CDR3 protein: ASSLGALENQPQH
D gene: NA; V gene: TRBV5-5; J gene: TRBJ1-5; CDR3 protein: ASSYQDNLVNQPQH
D gene: TRBD2; V gene: TRBV19; J gene: TRBJ2-1; CDR3 protein: ASTPSGVPYNEQF
D gene: TRBD1; V gene: TRBV6-2/TRBV6-3; J gene: TRBJ1-2; CDR3 protein: ASSYRGQGSYT
D gene: NA; V gene: TRBV5-4; J gene: TRBJ2-3; CDR3 protein: ASSLGGRRGTDTQY
D gene: TRBD1; V gene: TRBV19; J gene: TRBJ1-2; CDR3 protein: ASSLQGAAYGYT
D gene: TRBD1; V gene: TRBV5-1; J gene: TRBJ1-6; CDR3 protein: ASSLVTGAKGSPLH
D gene: TRBD1; V gene: TRBV18; J gene: TRBJ1-2; CDR3 protein: ASSPVLGQGLGYT
D gene: TRBD2; V gene: TRBV10-3; J gene: TRBJ2-1; CDR3 protein: AITSGGAHEQF
D gene: TRBD1; V gene: TRBV29-1; J gene: TRBJ1-1; CDR3 protein: SVRAGGMNTEAF
D gene: NA; V gene: TRBV5-1; J gene: TRBJ2-5; CDR3 protein: ASRGGDGETQY
D gene: NA; V gene: TRBV12-3/TRBV12-4; J gene: TRBJ1-5; CDR3 protein: ASGGGGNQPQH
D gene: TRBD1; V gene: TRBV2; J gene: TRBJ2-1; CDR3 protein: ASSERQGTYNEQF
D gene: NA; V gene: TRBV20-1; J gene: TRBJ2-3; CDR3 protein: SAIITDTQY
D gene: NA; V gene: TRBV18; J gene: TRBJ1-1; CDR3 protein: ASSGDYGAEAF
D gene: TRBD1; V gene: TRBV6-5; J gene: TRBJ2-7; CDR3 protein: ASRRQGRLNEQY